This T cell receptor beta chain was retrieved from a study of cytomegalovirus exposure and HLA in healthy donors. General observations from the study: Another analysis was done later, and it associated 15,000 or so TCR beta sequences with HLA alleles at 0.05 false discovery rate. Among immune exposure information, only CMV serostatus was available.

With 4 bases removed from V and 2 bases from J, the gap between germline ends came to 13 bases. Germline V gene lookup returns CDR1 SGHKS and CDR2 YYEKEE (reference sequence). The CDR3 totals 15 residues. On this clone itself: What it recognizes is unknown.

PCR primers comprised 60 Vbeta and 13 Jbeta primers. Repertoires were generated with immunoSEQ multiplex PCR, while TCRdb's copy carries only in-frame clones and drops some. The sample has 95,000 to 150,000 clones, over 75% seen once. The sequence derives from a man aged 25 to 45 in good health and CMV-seronegative. Specimen: PBMCs. The genes are TRBV5-5 and TRBJ1-5; D might be TRBD1 (6 bases). This CDR3 reads CASSEGVWGNQPQHF. The CDR3, as DNA: TGTGCCAGCAGCGAGGGGGTTTGGGGCAATCAGCCCCAGCATTTT.